Listed below are T cell receptor beta chains from one sample, sequenced in a study of T cell responses to AZD1222 COVID-19 vaccine. Sequenced by immunoSEQ multiplex PCR; TCRdb stores in-frame clones only, minus some. Of 75,000 to 95,000 clones detected, more than 70% appear once; the ten largest clones hold 9% to 10%. This material consisted of peripheral blood, taken 28 days after the second dose of the MenACWY control vaccine. All receptors derive from an adult who received the MenACWY meningococcal vaccine as a control. Both conserved end residues are part of each CDR3. A D gene is named only where the DNA matches it firmly. Size is stated for part of the rows, as once, few or many counts, or as a class when the clone is expanded.

J gene: TRBJ1-2
V gene: TRBV4-3
clone size: NA
D gene: NA
CDR3 protein: CASSQDRYLYYGYTF
CDR3 DNA: TGCGCCAGCAGCCAAGACAGGTATCTCTACTATGGCTACACCTTC

J gene: TRBJ2-4
V gene: TRBV4-3
clone size: NA
D gene: NA
CDR3 protein: CASSQDGGGQGAKNIQYF
CDR3 DNA: TGCGCCAGCAGCCAAGATGGGGGTGGCCAGGGGGCCAAAAACATTCAGTACTTC

J gene: TRBJ2-2
V gene: TRBV7-2
clone size: NA
D gene: TRBD2
CDR3 protein: CASRHRLAGTGELFF
CDR3 DNA: TGTGCCAGCAGACACCGACTAGCGGGCACCGGGGAGCTGTTTTTT

J gene: TRBJ1-5
V gene: TRBV6-5
clone size: NA
D gene: TRBD1
CDR3 protein: CASATQQGKQPQHF
CDR3 DNA: TGTGCCAGCGCCACTCAACAGGGGAAGCAGCCCCAGCATTTT

J gene: TRBJ1-1
V gene: TRBV2
clone size: NA
D gene: NA
CDR3 protein: CASSEENTEAFF
CDR3 DNA: TGTGCCAGCAGTGAGGAGAACACTGAAGCTTTCTTT

J gene: TRBJ2-3
V gene: TRBV29-1
clone size: NA
D gene: NA
CDR3 protein: CSVVRDTQYF
CDR3 DNA: TGCAGCGTTGTTAGAGATACGCAGTATTTT

J gene: TRBJ1-6
V gene: TRBV19
clone size: NA
D gene: NA
CDR3 protein: CASTLGKGTSPLHF
CDR3 DNA: TGTGCCAGTACCCTAGGGAAGGGTACTTCACCCCTCCACTTT

J gene: TRBJ2-7
V gene: TRBV19
clone size: NA
D gene: TRBD1
CDR3 protein: CASQTTGTVGEQYF
CDR3 DNA: TGTGCCAGTCAGACAACCGGGACAGTCGGCGAGCAGTACTTC

J gene: TRBJ2-3
V gene: TRBV5-4
clone size: NA
D gene: NA
CDR3 protein: CASTPNQGASTDTQYF
CDR3 DNA: TGTGCCAGCACCCCCAACCAAGGGGCCAGCACAGATACGCAGTATTTT

J gene: TRBJ2-7
V gene: TRBV7-9
clone size: NA
D gene: TRBD1
CDR3 protein: CASSLVRGQYYEQYF
CDR3 DNA: TGTGCCAGCAGCTTAGTAAGGGGACAGTACTACGAGCAGTACTTC

J gene: TRBJ2-3
V gene: TRBV7-3
clone size: NA
D gene: TRBD2
CDR3 protein: CASSAVGGASDTQYF
CDR3 DNA: TGTGCCAGCAGCGCCGTCGGGGGGGCCTCGGATACGCAGTATTTT

J gene: TRBJ1-1
V gene: TRBV19
clone size: once
D gene: NA
CDR3 protein: CASSLGTPGDTEAFF
CDR3 DNA: TGTGCCAGTAGTCTCGGGACACCTGGGGACACTGAAGCTTTCTTT

J gene: TRBJ2-6
V gene: TRBV5-5
clone size: NA
D gene: NA
CDR3 protein: CASSLTGTGANVLTF
CDR3 DNA: TGTGCCAGCAGCTTGACGGGTACTGGGGCCAACGTCCTGACTTTC

J gene: TRBJ2-7
V gene: TRBV7-2
clone size: NA
D gene: NA
CDR3 protein: CASSVTGTDYEQYF
CDR3 DNA: TGTGCCAGCAGCGTCACCGGGACGGACTACGAGCAGTACTTC

J gene: TRBJ2-3
V gene: TRBV30
clone size: NA
D gene: NA
CDR3 protein: CAWSVRTNTDTQYF
CDR3 DNA: TGTGCCTGGAGTGTACGTACAAACACAGATACGCAGTATTTT

J gene: TRBJ1-1
V gene: TRBV6-4
clone size: NA
D gene: NA
CDR3 protein: CASSEETGTEAFF
CDR3 DNA: TGTGCCAGCAGTGAGGAGACAGGTACTGAAGCTTTCTTT

J gene: TRBJ1-5
V gene: TRBV28
clone size: NA
D gene: NA
CDR3 protein: CASSLGGLMSNQPQHF
CDR3 DNA: TGTGCCAGCAGTTTAGGGGGGCTAATGTCCAATCAGCCCCAGCATTTT

J gene: TRBJ2-5
V gene: TRBV27
clone size: NA
D gene: NA
CDR3 protein: CASSPTYQETQYF
CDR3 DNA: TGTGCCAGCAGTCCGACGTACCAAGAGACCCAGTACTTC

J gene: TRBJ1-6
V gene: TRBV6-5
clone size: NA
D gene: NA
CDR3 protein: CASSYSKGPNSPLHF
CDR3 DNA: TGTGCCAGCAGTTACTCGAAGGGACCAAATTCACCCCTCCACTTT

J gene: TRBJ1-6
V gene: TRBV7-8
clone size: few
D gene: TRBD1
CDR3 protein: CASSSPGGSYNSPLHF
CDR3 DNA: TGTGCCAGCAGTAGCCCAGGGGGCTCCTATAATTCACCCCTCCACTTT

J gene: TRBJ1-1
V gene: TRBV7-3
clone size: NA
D gene: NA
CDR3 protein: CASSLNGGGSTEAFF
CDR3 DNA: TGTGCCAGCAGCTTAAATGGGGGAGGGAGCACTGAAGCTTTCTTT

J gene: TRBJ1-5
V gene: TRBV7-9
clone size: NA
D gene: NA
CDR3 protein: CASSTGSGGPNQPQHF
CDR3 DNA: TGTGCCAGCAGCACAGGGAGTGGGGGGCCCAATCAGCCCCAGCATTTT

J gene: TRBJ1-1
V gene: TRBV30
clone size: once
D gene: TRBD1
CDR3 protein: CAWSHDRGAFF
CDR3 DNA: TGTGCCTGGAGCCATGACAGGGGAGCTTTCTTT

J gene: TRBJ2-5
V gene: TRBV20-1
clone size: once
D gene: NA
CDR3 protein: CSASREETQYF
CDR3 DNA: TGCAGTGCTAGCAGGGAGGAGACCCAGTACTTC

J gene: TRBJ1-1
V gene: TRBV10-3
clone size: NA
D gene: NA
CDR3 protein: CAISAGMNTEAFF
CDR3 DNA: TGTGCCATCAGTGCAGGGATGAACACTGAAGCTTTCTTT

J gene: TRBJ1-1
V gene: TRBV6-5
clone size: NA
D gene: TRBD1
CDR3 protein: CASSLRGQTEAFF
CDR3 DNA: TGTGCCAGCAGTCTAAGGGGGCAAACTGAAGCTTTCTTT

J gene: TRBJ2-6
V gene: TRBV7-2
clone size: NA
D gene: TRBD2
CDR3 protein: CASSLAPGGPVGANVLTF
CDR3 DNA: TGTGCCAGCAGCTTAGCGCCGGGGGGGCCTGTTGGGGCCAACGTCCTGACTTTC

J gene: TRBJ1-5
V gene: TRBV30
clone size: NA
D gene: TRBD1
CDR3 protein: CAWSDRGGDLNQPQHF
CDR3 DNA: TGTGCCTGGAGCGACAGGGGGGGCGACCTTAATCAGCCCCAGCATTTT

J gene: TRBJ1-2
V gene: TRBV6-1
clone size: NA
D gene: NA
CDR3 protein: CASSEDRPFYGYTF
CDR3 DNA: TGTGCCAGCAGCGAAGACAGGCCATTCTATGGCTACACCTTC

J gene: TRBJ1-5
V gene: TRBV24-1
clone size: NA
D gene: NA
CDR3 protein: CATLLGHSTYSNQPQHF
CDR3 DNA: TGTGCCACTCTCCTGGGGCATTCAACTTATAGCAATCAGCCCCAGCATTTT

J gene: TRBJ1-1
V gene: TRBV5-6
clone size: once
D gene: TRBD1
CDR3 protein: CASRWDRENTEAFF
CDR3 DNA: TGTGCCAGCAGGTGGGACAGGGAAAACACTGAAGCTTTCTTT

J gene: TRBJ1-1
V gene: TRBV13
clone size: NA
D gene: NA
CDR3 protein: CASSSHTGEAFF
CDR3 DNA: TGTGCCAGCAGCTCGCACACAGGTGAAGCTTTCTTT

J gene: TRBJ1-1
V gene: TRBV6-6
clone size: NA
D gene: TRBD1
CDR3 protein: CASLQSGQKNTEAFF
CDR3 DNA: TGTGCCAGCCTCCAATCGGGACAGAAGAACACTGAAGCTTTCTTT

J gene: TRBJ1-1
V gene: TRBV28
clone size: NA
D gene: TRBD1
CDR3 protein: CASSLGMGQGTEAFF
CDR3 DNA: TGTGCCAGCAGTTTAGGAATGGGACAGGGGACTGAAGCTTTCTTT

J gene: TRBJ1-2
V gene: TRBV15
clone size: NA
D gene: NA
CDR3 protein: CATSRAPSDSYYGYTF
CDR3 DNA: TGTGCCACCAGCAGAGCCCCTTCCGACAGTTACTATGGCTACACCTTC

J gene: TRBJ1-5
V gene: TRBV19
clone size: NA
D gene: NA
CDR3 protein: CASSMSGNQPQHF
CDR3 DNA: TGTGCCAGTAGTATGTCAGGGAATCAGCCCCAGCATTTT

J gene: TRBJ1-2
V gene: TRBV4-3
clone size: NA
D gene: NA
CDR3 protein: CPRSRVGESNYGYTF
CDR3 DNA: TGCCCCCGCAGCCGAGTGGGGGAGTCTAACTATGGCTACACCTTC

J gene: TRBJ2-7
V gene: TRBV5-1
clone size: NA
D gene: NA
CDR3 protein: CASSIEPSWEQYF
CDR3 DNA: TGCGCCAGCAGCATTGAGCCGTCTTGGGAGCAGTACTTC

J gene: TRBJ2-3
V gene: TRBV19
clone size: NA
D gene: NA
CDR3 protein: CASSIDGLGTQYF
CDR3 DNA: TGTGCCAGTAGTATAGACGGCCTGGGTACGCAGTATTTT

J gene: TRBJ1-2
V gene: TRBV7-2
clone size: NA
D gene: TRBD1
CDR3 protein: CASGNRGANYGYTF
CDR3 DNA: TGTGCCAGCGGGAACAGGGGAGCTAACTATGGCTACACCTTC

J gene: TRBJ2-7
V gene: TRBV6-5
clone size: NA
D gene: TRBD2
CDR3 protein: CASSYTTSGIYEQYF
CDR3 DNA: TGTGCCAGCAGTTACACGACTAGCGGGATCTACGAGCAGTACTTC

J gene: TRBJ2-2
V gene: TRBV28
clone size: NA
D gene: TRBD1
CDR3 protein: CASTRTGDTGELFF
CDR3 DNA: TGTGCCAGCACCCGGACAGGGGACACCGGGGAGCTGTTTTTT

J gene: TRBJ2-7
V gene: TRBV5-1
clone size: NA
D gene: NA
CDR3 protein: CASSRAGGYEQYF
CDR3 DNA: TGCGCCAGCAGCCGGGCTGGGGGGTACGAGCAGTACTTC

J gene: TRBJ2-5
V gene: TRBV7-9
clone size: NA
D gene: NA
CDR3 protein: CASSGLEVETQYF
CDR3 DNA: TGTGCCAGCAGCGGGCTGGAGGTCGAGACCCAGTACTTC

J gene: TRBJ2-7
V gene: TRBV5-1
clone size: NA
D gene: TRBD1
CDR3 protein: CASSPRQGTYEQYF
CDR3 DNA: TGCGCCAGCAGCCCCAGACAGGGGACCTACGAGCAGTACTTC

J gene: TRBJ1-1
V gene: TRBV5-4
clone size: NA
D gene: TRBD1
CDR3 protein: CASSLPPTGEASEAFF
CDR3 DNA: TGTGCCAGCAGCCTTCCTCCAACAGGGGAGGCGTCTGAAGCTTTCTTT

J gene: TRBJ2-7
V gene: TRBV3-1/TRBV3-2
clone size: NA
D gene: TRBD1
CDR3 protein: CASTSGTGALIGSYEQYF
CDR3 DNA: TGTGCCAGCACCTCCGGGACAGGGGCGTTAATCGGCTCCTACGAGCAGTACTTC

J gene: TRBJ1-6
V gene: TRBV6-5
clone size: NA
D gene: NA
CDR3 protein: CASSYRVYSPLHF
CDR3 DNA: TGTGCCAGCAGTTACAGGGTTTACTCACCCCTCCACTTT

J gene: TRBJ1-1
V gene: TRBV6-5
clone size: NA
D gene: NA
CDR3 protein: CASSHISSVAEAFF
CDR3 DNA: TGTGCCAGCAGCCACATATCTTCAGTCGCTGAAGCTTTCTTT

J gene: TRBJ1-2
V gene: TRBV7-8
clone size: NA
D gene: NA
CDR3 protein: CASSLTGISGYTF
CDR3 DNA: TGTGCCAGCAGCTTAACAGGAATAAGTGGCTACACCTTC

J gene: TRBJ2-7
V gene: TRBV18
clone size: NA
D gene: TRBD1
CDR3 protein: CASSRTGVYEQYF
CDR3 DNA: TGTGCCAGCTCAAGGACAGGGGTCTACGAGCAGTACTTC